A selection of T cell receptor beta chains follows, all from one sample in a study of blood T cell repertoires in COVID-19. Measured with immunoSEQ multiplex PCR; TCRdb has only the in-frame clones, and not every one. This table has 100,000 to 150,000 clones, approximately 90% appearing once. Sequencing used peripheral blood. Receptors originate from a man aged 45-65 years with acute or convalescent COVID-19. Both conserved end residues are part of each CDR3. The order of the fields is D gene, J gene, V gene, clone size, CDR3 DNA, CDR3 protein. A D gene is named only where the DNA matches it firmly. A clone size is listed for some rows: how often the clone was seen (once, few, many), or a class if it is expanded.

d_call: NA
j_call: TRBJ2-5
v_call: TRBV5-6
clone_size: NA
cdr3_nt: TGTGCCAGCACCCTCTCGGGAGAGACCCAGTACTTC
cdr3_aa: CASTLSGETQYF

d_call: NA
j_call: TRBJ1-3
v_call: TRBV9
clone_size: NA
cdr3_nt: TGTGCCAGCAGCGACAGGGCGACTGGAAACACCATATATTTT
cdr3_aa: CASSDRATGNTIYF

d_call: NA
j_call: TRBJ2-6
v_call: TRBV10-3
clone_size: NA
cdr3_nt: TGTGCCATCAGTGATACAGGGCTGGGGCCTGGGGCCAACGTCCTGACTTTC
cdr3_aa: CAISDTGLGPGANVLTF

d_call: NA
j_call: TRBJ1-1
v_call: TRBV28
clone_size: NA
cdr3_nt: TGTGCCAGCAGTTCGGCGGTGAACACTGAAGCTTTCTTT
cdr3_aa: CASSSAVNTEAFF

d_call: TRBD2
j_call: TRBJ2-3
v_call: TRBV5-1
clone_size: once
cdr3_nt: TGCGCCAGCAGCCGATTTACTAGCGGGGGATCGGGAGATACGCAGTATTTT
cdr3_aa: CASSRFTSGGSGDTQYF

d_call: NA
j_call: TRBJ1-2
v_call: TRBV27
clone_size: NA
cdr3_nt: TGTGCCAGCAGTTCCGTCTCGAGGGGACTCTATGGCTACACCTTC
cdr3_aa: CASSSVSRGLYGYTF

d_call: NA
j_call: TRBJ2-2
v_call: TRBV29-1
clone_size: NA
cdr3_nt: TGCAGCGTTGGTCTGGGGGCGGACACCGGGGAGCTGTTTTTT
cdr3_aa: CSVGLGADTGELFF

d_call: NA
j_call: TRBJ1-2
v_call: TRBV5-6
clone_size: once
cdr3_nt: TGTGCCAGCAGCCGAGGCCGAGACAGGAACTATGGCTACACCTTC
cdr3_aa: CASSRGRDRNYGYTF

d_call: NA
j_call: TRBJ2-1
v_call: TRBV4-2
clone_size: NA
cdr3_nt: TGTGCCAGCAGCCAAGATTTCGGAGGGAGAACGGATGAGCAGTTCTTC
cdr3_aa: CASSQDFGGRTDEQFF

d_call: NA
j_call: TRBJ2-1
v_call: TRBV11-2
clone_size: NA
cdr3_nt: TGTGCCAGCAGGCTTTATAGCTCCTACAATGAGCAGTTCTTC
cdr3_aa: CASRLYSSYNEQFF

d_call: NA
j_call: TRBJ2-1
v_call: TRBV11-2
clone_size: NA
cdr3_nt: TGTGCCAGCAGCTTAGTAAGACTAACGGGTTGGAATGAGCAGTTCTTC
cdr3_aa: CASSLVRLTGWNEQFF

d_call: TRBD2
j_call: TRBJ2-2
v_call: TRBV5-1
clone_size: NA
cdr3_nt: TGCGCCAGCCGACGGGGGGGTAGCACCGGGGAGCTGTTTTTT
cdr3_aa: CASRRGGSTGELFF

d_call: TRBD1
j_call: TRBJ1-1
v_call: TRBV5-1
clone_size: NA
cdr3_nt: TGCGCCAGCAGCTACAGGGGGGCGGACACTGAAGCTTTCTTT
cdr3_aa: CASSYRGADTEAFF

d_call: TRBD1
j_call: TRBJ1-3
v_call: TRBV10-3
clone_size: NA
cdr3_nt: TGTGCCATCAGTGAATGGGACAGAGGAAACACCATATATTTT
cdr3_aa: CAISEWDRGNTIYF

d_call: NA
j_call: TRBJ1-1
v_call: TRBV2
clone_size: NA
cdr3_nt: TGTGCCAGCATTATCTCGACAGGAAACACTGAAGCTTTCTTT
cdr3_aa: CASIISTGNTEAFF

d_call: NA
j_call: TRBJ2-1
v_call: TRBV7-2
clone_size: NA
cdr3_nt: TGTGCCAGCAGCCCGTGGACTGGACACAATGAGCAGTTCTTC
cdr3_aa: CASSPWTGHNEQFF

d_call: TRBD1
j_call: TRBJ1-6
v_call: TRBV5-1
clone_size: NA
cdr3_nt: TGCGCCAGCAGCTCGGGACAGGGTATGAGCTCCTATAATTCACCCCTCCACTTT
cdr3_aa: CASSSGQGMSSYNSPLHF

d_call: NA
j_call: TRBJ1-6
v_call: TRBV4-1
clone_size: once
cdr3_nt: TGCGCCAGCAGCCAAGGGCCAGAATATAATTCACCCCTCCACTTT
cdr3_aa: CASSQGPEYNSPLHF

d_call: NA
j_call: TRBJ2-3
v_call: TRBV9
clone_size: NA
cdr3_nt: TGTGCCAGCAGCGTGGAGGGAGATACGCAGTATTTT
cdr3_aa: CASSVEGDTQYF

d_call: NA
j_call: TRBJ1-2
v_call: TRBV6-5
clone_size: NA
cdr3_nt: TGTGCCAGCTCAGGGAATTACTATGGCTACACCTTC
cdr3_aa: CASSGNYYGYTF

d_call: NA
j_call: TRBJ1-1
v_call: TRBV9
clone_size: few
cdr3_nt: TGTGCCAGCAGCGGGCGGGACCGCTACACTGAAGCTTTCTTT
cdr3_aa: CASSGRDRYTEAFF

d_call: TRBD1
j_call: TRBJ2-2
v_call: TRBV28
clone_size: NA
cdr3_nt: TGTGCCAGCATCCCCGGGACAGCCAGCGGGGAGCTGTTTTTT
cdr3_aa: CASIPGTASGELFF

d_call: TRBD1
j_call: TRBJ1-2
v_call: TRBV3-1/TRBV3-2
clone_size: NA
cdr3_nt: TGTGCCAGCAGCCTACAGGGGGCGAATGGCTACACCTTC
cdr3_aa: CASSLQGANGYTF

d_call: TRBD1
j_call: TRBJ1-2
v_call: TRBV7-9
clone_size: NA
cdr3_nt: TGTGCCAGCAGCCTCTCACAGGGGGCGCCGTGGGGCTACACCTTC
cdr3_aa: CASSLSQGAPWGYTF

d_call: NA
j_call: TRBJ1-2
v_call: TRBV19
clone_size: NA
cdr3_nt: TGTGCCAGTAGTATTATACAGGCCAACTATGGCTACACCTTC
cdr3_aa: CASSIIQANYGYTF

d_call: TRBD2
j_call: TRBJ2-2
v_call: TRBV19
clone_size: NA
cdr3_nt: TGTGCCAGTAGGAGGACTAGCGTGGCCGGGGAGCTGTTTTTT
cdr3_aa: CASRRTSVAGELFF

d_call: NA
j_call: TRBJ2-6
v_call: TRBV10-3
clone_size: NA
cdr3_nt: TGTGCCATCAGTGAGTCGACAGCTGGGGCCAACGTCCTGACTTTC
cdr3_aa: CAISESTAGANVLTF

d_call: NA
j_call: TRBJ1-6
v_call: TRBV19
clone_size: NA
cdr3_nt: TGTGCCAGTAGTACTCCGGGTAGTTCACCCCTCCACTTT
cdr3_aa: CASSTPGSSPLHF

d_call: TRBD1
j_call: TRBJ2-7
v_call: TRBV6-5
clone_size: NA
cdr3_nt: TGTGCCAGCACAAACAGGGGTTTAACCTACGAGCAGTACTTC
cdr3_aa: CASTNRGLTYEQYF

d_call: NA
j_call: TRBJ1-3
v_call: TRBV5-1
clone_size: NA
cdr3_nt: TGCGCCAGCAGCACAACGGCAGGGGACTCTGGAAACACCATATATTTT
cdr3_aa: CASSTTAGDSGNTIYF

d_call: TRBD1
j_call: TRBJ1-1
v_call: TRBV7-2
clone_size: NA
cdr3_nt: TGTGCCAGCAGCTTTCGGCAGGGGGTCACTGAAGCTTTCTTT
cdr3_aa: CASSFRQGVTEAFF

d_call: TRBD1
j_call: TRBJ1-2
v_call: TRBV6-4
clone_size: few
cdr3_nt: TGTGCCAGCAGGGGGACAGGAGCTAACTATGGCTACACCTTC
cdr3_aa: CASRGTGANYGYTF

d_call: NA
j_call: TRBJ1-3
v_call: TRBV5-8
clone_size: NA
cdr3_nt: TGTGCCAGCAGCTTGGCCAAGACAGGATCTGGAAACACCATATATTTT
cdr3_aa: CASSLAKTGSGNTIYF

d_call: NA
j_call: TRBJ1-5
v_call: TRBV10-1
clone_size: NA
cdr3_nt: TGCGCCAGCAGTGCCGGAGTTGGAAATCAGCCCCAGCATTTT
cdr3_aa: CASSAGVGNQPQHF

d_call: TRBD2
j_call: TRBJ2-5
v_call: TRBV5-1
clone_size: NA
cdr3_nt: TGCGCCAGCAGCCCCGGGACTACCTGGGTAAGCGGTGACCAGTACTTC
cdr3_aa: CASSPGTTWVSGDQYF

d_call: TRBD1
j_call: TRBJ1-2
v_call: TRBV30
clone_size: NA
cdr3_nt: TGTGCCTGGAGCTCCGGAGGGGGCCAAAACTATGGCTACACCTTC
cdr3_aa: CAWSSGGGQNYGYTF

d_call: NA
j_call: TRBJ1-3
v_call: TRBV6-5
clone_size: NA
cdr3_nt: TGTGCCAGCAGCCTTCAAGAGGACTCTGGAAACACCATATATTTT
cdr3_aa: CASSLQEDSGNTIYF

d_call: NA
j_call: TRBJ1-3
v_call: TRBV28
clone_size: NA
cdr3_nt: TGTGCCAGCAGTTTTTACGCGGGAAACACCATATATTTT
cdr3_aa: CASSFYAGNTIYF

d_call: NA
j_call: TRBJ2-3
v_call: TRBV18
clone_size: few
cdr3_nt: TGTGCCAGCCAAGCAAACCTAGGATATACGCAGTATTTT
cdr3_aa: CASQANLGYTQYF

d_call: NA
j_call: TRBJ1-2
v_call: TRBV19
clone_size: NA
cdr3_nt: TGTGCCAGTAGTCCTCGGACGGGGGTTAACTATGGCTACACCTTC
cdr3_aa: CASSPRTGVNYGYTF

d_call: TRBD1
j_call: TRBJ1-4
v_call: TRBV10-3
clone_size: NA
cdr3_nt: TGTGCCATCAGCGGTCAGGTAGGGACAGCACCTGAAAAACTGTTTTTT
cdr3_aa: CAISGQVGTAPEKLFF

d_call: TRBD2
j_call: TRBJ2-2
v_call: TRBV4-1
clone_size: NA
cdr3_nt: TGCGCCAGCAGCACCCCGGGACTAGCGGGGGGCCCGCACACCGGGGAGCTGTTTTTT
cdr3_aa: CASSTPGLAGGPHTGELFF

d_call: NA
j_call: TRBJ2-1
v_call: TRBV28
clone_size: NA
cdr3_nt: TGTGCCAGCTCAGCGCCGAGGAGGTACAATGAGCAGTTCTTC
cdr3_aa: CASSAPRRYNEQFF

d_call: TRBD1
j_call: TRBJ1-2
v_call: TRBV12-5
clone_size: NA
cdr3_nt: TGTGCTAGTGGGAAGGGACAGGGCTTTCTTGGCTACACCTTC
cdr3_aa: CASGKGQGFLGYTF

d_call: TRBD1
j_call: TRBJ1-5
v_call: TRBV19
clone_size: NA
cdr3_nt: TGTGCCAGTACCCCCGGGACAGGGGTATCTTCGTTTAATCAGCCCCAGCATTTT
cdr3_aa: CASTPGTGVSSFNQPQHF

d_call: NA
j_call: TRBJ2-2
v_call: TRBV4-2
clone_size: NA
cdr3_nt: TGTGCCAGCAGCCAAGAGATCGGATTTGGAGTCTCGGGGACCGGGGAGCTGTTTTTT
cdr3_aa: CASSQEIGFGVSGTGELFF

d_call: TRBD1
j_call: TRBJ1-1
v_call: TRBV6-6
clone_size: once
cdr3_nt: TGTGCCAGCAGTTATACCATGACAGGGATCGCCACTGAAGCTTTCTTT
cdr3_aa: CASSYTMTGIATEAFF

d_call: TRBD2
j_call: TRBJ2-3
v_call: TRBV11-2
clone_size: NA
cdr3_nt: TGTGCCAGCAGCTTACCCCGTAGCGGGAGAGTGGCAGATACGCAGTATTTT
cdr3_aa: CASSLPRSGRVADTQYF

d_call: NA
j_call: TRBJ1-1
v_call: TRBV7-3
clone_size: NA
cdr3_nt: TGTGCCAGCAGCTTATTTCAAGTGAGGACTGAAGCTTTCTTT
cdr3_aa: CASSLFQVRTEAFF

d_call: NA
j_call: TRBJ1-1
v_call: TRBV5-1
clone_size: NA
cdr3_nt: TGCGCCAGCAGCTTGGACGGTTTTGCCACTGAAGCTTTCTTT
cdr3_aa: CASSLDGFATEAFF

d_call: TRBD1
j_call: TRBJ1-2
v_call: TRBV30
clone_size: NA
cdr3_nt: TGTGCCTGGAGGACAGGGATTAACTATGGCTACACCTTC
cdr3_aa: CAWRTGINYGYTF

d_call: TRBD1
j_call: TRBJ2-5
v_call: TRBV18
clone_size: once
cdr3_nt: TGTGCCAGCTCACCGACAGGGAACCAAGAGACCCAGTACTTC
cdr3_aa: CASSPTGNQETQYF